A single sample is the source of the 17 T cell receptor beta chains below, sequenced in a study of T cell responses to AZD1222 COVID-19 vaccine. TCRdb's table, derived via immunoSEQ multiplex PCR, lists solely in-frame clones and lacks some. The table lists approximately 120,000 clones, 87% of them singletons. Sample: peripheral blood, taken on day 0 of AZD1222 vaccination. The receptors were gathered from an adult in good health.

This chain uses TRBV7-2 with TRBJ1-2; D is ambiguous. The CDR3 loop spans 11 amino acids. The germline V and J ends were trimmed by 5 bases and 10 bases, with 11 bases remaining between them. Germline CDR1 is SGHTA and CDR2 is FQGNSA. The CDR3 loop reads CASSQERDYTF. In nucleotides, the CDR3 is TGTGCCAGCAGCCAAGAGAGAGACTACACCTTC.

The rearrangement joins TRBV10-2 to TRBJ2-3; perhaps TRBD1 as D (5 bases). From germline, CDR1 is WSHSY and CDR2 SAAADI. The V end lost 6 bases, the J end lost 1 base, and 11 bases lay between the germline ends. The CDR3 contains 14 residues. In DNA form, the CDR3 reads TGCGCCAGCAGCCCAAGACAGCGCACAGATACGCAGTATTTT. Its translation: CASSPRQRTDTQYF.

CDR3 protein: CASTRFQGRTEAFF. In nucleotides, the CDR3 is TGTGCCAGCACCCGGTTCCAGGGCAGGACTGAAGCTTTCTTT. The rearrangement links TRBV7-9 to TRBJ1-1, with a tentative D call TRBD1 (5 bases). V dropped 7 bases and J dropped 5 bases, with 17 bases sitting between them. The CDR3 length is 14 residues. Per germline, CDR1 SEHNR and CDR2 FQNEAQ (reference sequence).

The chain couples TRBV11-3 to TRBJ2-1, with D uncertain. Germline CDR1 SGHNT, CDR2 YENEEA. The CDR3 is 16 residues long. Trimming took off 1 base at V and 3 bases at J, with 13 bases between the two ends. CDR3 loop: CASSLATESSYNEQFF. The CDR3 coding sequence is TGTGCCAGCAGCTTAGCCACCGAATCTAGCTACAATGAGCAGTTCTTC.

This clone was recorded once. This chain connects TRBV7-2 to TRBJ2-3, with D tentatively TRBD2 (5 bases). V lost 5 bases, J lost 11 bases, and 26 bases lay in between. Germline V gene data show CDR1 as SGHTA and CDR2 as FQGNSA. This CDR3 has 16 residues. CDR3 amino acids: CASSLNQPGIPVRQYF. Here the CDR3 DNA reads TGTGCCAGCAGCCTAAACCAGCCCGGGATCCCTGTCCGGCAGTATTTT. Using reference TRBV7-2 and TRBJ2-3 for the parts outside the CDR3, the full variable domain is GAGVSQSPSNKVTEKGKDVELRCDPISGHTALYWYRQSLGQGLEFLIYFQGNSAPDKSGLPSDRFSAERTGGSVSTLTIQRTQQEDSAVYLCASSLNQPGIPVRQYFGPGTRLTVL.

This chain links TRBV6-2 or TRBV6-3 with TRBJ2-7, with 10 bases matching TRBD1. With 4 bases clipped from V and 2 bases from J, the junction kept 5 bases outside the gene matches. Germline V gives CDR1 MNHEY, CDR2 SVGEGT. The CDR3 length is 15 residues. In nucleotides, the CDR3 is TGTGCCAGCAGTTCCCTGACAGGGGGCACCTACGAGCAGTACTTC. Encoded protein: CASSSLTGGTYEQYF.

The chain links TRBV9 to TRBJ2-5, with D possibly matching TRBD2 (6 bases). The CDR3 loop spans 16 amino acids. V dropped 1 base and J dropped 5 bases, with 18 bases sitting between them. The germline CDR1 and CDR2 sequences are SGDLS and YYNGEE. CDR3 loop: CASSVQSLGGKETQYF. In DNA, the CDR3 is TGTGCCAGCAGCGTACAATCCCTCGGGGGTAAGGAGACCCAGTACTTC.

This clone was detected a few times. The rearrangement uses TRBV25-1 and TRBJ1-1; tentative D call: TRBD1 (6 bases). The germline gives CDR1 MGHDK, CDR2 SYGVNS. The V gene lost 0 bases and the J gene lost 0 bases, with 11 bases spanning the gap. This CDR3 has 16 amino acids. The chain's CDR3 is CASSEYPQGMNTEAFF. The CDR3, as DNA: TGTGCCAGCAGTGAATATCCCCAGGGGATGAACACTGAAGCTTTCTTT.

V is TRBV30 and J is TRBJ1-3; the D is unclear. The CDR3 is made up of 15 amino acids. CDR1 and CDR2 from the germline V gene are GTSNPN and SVGIG (reference sequence). Trimming cost V 2 bases and J 0 bases, with 11 bases left between them. As DNA, the CDR3 is TGTGCCTGGAGTCGCGGGCTGGGCTCTGGAAACACCATATATTTT. It encodes CAWSRGLGSGNTIYF. The entire variable domain, with the rest obtained from reference TRBV30 and TRBJ1-3, is as follows: SQTIHQWPATLVQPVGSPLSLECTVEGTSNPNLYWYRQAAGRGLQLLFYSVGIGQISSEVPQNLSASRPQDRQFILSSKKLLLSDSGFYLCAWSRGLGSGNTIYFGEGSWLTVV.

CDR3 amino acids: CASSLQGIGEAFF. In DNA, the CDR3 is TGTGCCAGTAGTTTACAGGGGATTGGAGAAGCTTTCTTT. The chain uses TRBV19 and TRBJ1-1; 7 bases are shared with TRBD1. Germline-derived CDR1 and CDR2 are LNHDA and SQIVND (reference sequence). Trimming removed 5 bases from V and 8 bases from J; junction bases left unmatched: 8. The CDR3 extends over 13 amino acids.

This clone came up a few times. The chain is built from TRBV6-2 or TRBV6-3 and TRBJ2-1; TRBD2 aligns across 8 bases. CDR3 length: 14 amino acids. The V segment lost 2 bases and the J segment 8 bases; nucleotides outside the gene matches: 5. Germline V gene lookup returns CDR1 MNHEY and CDR2 SVGEGT. CDR3 residues: CASSYGTSGDEQFF. CDR3 nucleotides: TGTGCCAGCAGTTACGGGACTAGTGGGGATGAGCAGTTCTTC.

This clone has a handful of counts. The J gene is TRBJ2-5, the V gene TRBV7-9; D may correspond to TRBD1 or TRBD2 (6 bases each). The CDR3 is made up of 16 amino acids. Germline CDR1 and CDR2: SEHNR and FQNEAQ (reference sequence). Deletions cut 1 base from V and 2 bases from J, with 14 bases between. The CDR3 region has the DNA TGTGCCAGCAGCTTAGTATCTGGGGGGCCACAAGAGACCCAGTACTTC. Translating it yields CASSLVSGGPQETQYF.

The chain employs TRBV7-8 and TRBJ1-6; D is perhaps TRBD1 (5 bases). Trimming took off 0 bases at V and 0 bases at J, with 9 bases between the two ends. Germline loops: CDR1 SGHVS, CDR2 FQNEAQ. The CDR3 sequence is 17 residues long. The CDR3 reads CASSLAGGSSYNSPLHF. In DNA form, the CDR3 reads TGTGCCAGCAGCTTAGCTGGGGGTAGCTCCTATAATTCACCCCTCCACTTT.

The V gene is TRBV18, the J gene TRBJ1-6; unclear D gene. The germline V and J ends were trimmed by 3 bases and 7 bases, with 10 bases remaining between them. The germline CDR1 and CDR2 sequences are KGHSH and LQKENI. CDR3 length: 14 amino acids. CDR3 amino acids: CASSPEGGNSPLHF. CDR3 nucleotide sequence: TGTGCCAGCTCACCCGAAGGAGGAAATTCACCCCTCCACTTT.

This chain joins TRBV5-5 and TRBJ2-3; a weak D match, TRBD2 (5 bases). The V gene lost 4 bases and the J gene lost 5 bases, with 17 bases spanning the gap. The CDR3 covers 15 residues. Germline V gene data show CDR1 as SGHKS and CDR2 as YYEKEE (reference sequence). The CDR3: CASSLTTERGDTQYF. CDR3 DNA sequence: TGTGCCAGCAGCCTGACTACCGAGAGAGGAGATACGCAGTATTTT.

The chain links TRBV28 to TRBJ1-4; D is unresolved. Germline CDR1 reads MDHEN; CDR2 reads SYDVKM. This CDR3 comprises 15 residues. V was shortened by 8 bases and J by 6 bases, with 19 bases between the two germline ends. The CDR3 is CASAEYLGGDEKLFF. Here the CDR3 DNA reads TGTGCCAGCGCAGAGTACCTTGGCGGTGATGAAAAACTGTTTTTT. The full variable domain, with the rest looked up from reference TRBV28 and TRBJ1-4, is DVKVTQSSRYLVKRTGEKVFLECVQDMDHENMFWYRQDPGLGLRLIYFSYDVKMKEKGDIPEGYSVSREKKERFSLILESASTNQTSMYLCASAEYLGGDEKLFFGSGTQLSVL.

The chain carries TRBV12-3 or TRBV12-4 and TRBJ2-7; a weak D match, TRBD2 (6 bases). The CDR3 covers 13 residues. The V and J ends lost 3 bases and 2 bases respectively, with 8 bases between them. The CDR3 sequence: CASSLGGPYEQYF. In DNA, the CDR3 is TGTGCCAGCAGTTTGGGGGGACCCTACGAGCAGTACTTC.